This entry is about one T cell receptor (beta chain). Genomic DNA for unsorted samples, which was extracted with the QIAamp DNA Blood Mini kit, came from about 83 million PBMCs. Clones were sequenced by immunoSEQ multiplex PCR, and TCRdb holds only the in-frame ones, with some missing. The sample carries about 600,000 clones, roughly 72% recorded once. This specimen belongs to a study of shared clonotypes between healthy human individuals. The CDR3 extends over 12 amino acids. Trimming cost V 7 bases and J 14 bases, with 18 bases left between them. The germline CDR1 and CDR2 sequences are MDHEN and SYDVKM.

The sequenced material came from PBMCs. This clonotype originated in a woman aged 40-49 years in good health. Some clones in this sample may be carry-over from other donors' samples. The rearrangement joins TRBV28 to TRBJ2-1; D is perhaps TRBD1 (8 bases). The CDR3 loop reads CASTTGGGYEFF. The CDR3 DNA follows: TGTGCCAGCACCACAGGGGGGGGGTACGAGTTCTTC.